The source of this T cell receptor beta chain is a study of blood T cell repertoires in COVID-19. Whole-study context: The United States, Italy and Spain were the sources of the acute and convalescent COVID-19 samples. PBMCs, B-cell-depleted T cells, or T cells provided the cDNA or gDNA that made up the material.

CDR3 length: 13 amino acids. Germline values: CDR1 SGHRS, CDR2 YFSETQ. Trimming removed 2 bases from V and 6 bases from J, with 8 bases in between. Authors' methods: From reference gene primer amplification, estimates of nucleated cell counts were derived. Here immunoSEQ multiplex PCR was the method, and the copy in TCRdb shows in-frame clones only, minus some. V and J calls and clone size are copied from that table; D and trimming were computed from the DNA. The sample holds 150,000 to 200,000 clones, about 93% seen once. The receptor was derived from a woman aged 45-59 years with acute or convalescent COVID-19. The specimen was peripheral blood. The J gene is TRBJ2-2, the V gene TRBV5-1; TRBD2 is a possible D gene (7 bases). As DNA, the CDR3 is TGCGCCAGCAGCTTCGGGGGGCCCGGGGAGCTGTTTTTT. Its translation is CASSFGGPGELFF.